This entry lists 30 T cell receptor beta chains sequenced from one sample in a study of OX40 agonist ivuxolimab in advanced cancers. Produced via immunoSEQ multiplex PCR; TCRdb's table is partial and in-frame only. The data contain about 82,000 clones, roughly 90% of them singletons. The material was CD4+ or CD8+ T cells sorted from blood, obtained in a trial of the OX40 agonist ivuxolimab. These receptors were taken from an adult with an advanced solid tumor such as melanoma, head and neck, liver or kidney cancer.

The chain has TRBV7-9 and TRBJ1-1; the D gene is possibly TRBD1 (6 bases). V lost 6 bases and J 6 bases, leaving 11 bases between the germline ends. Per the germline V gene, CDR1 is SEHNR and CDR2 is FQNEAQ (reference sequence). The CDR3 spans 12 residues. Here the CDR3 reads CASRLQGAEAFF. The DNA for the CDR3 is TGTGCCAGCAGACTACAGGGCGCTGAAGCTTTCTTT. The complete variable domain, with remaining parts taken from reference TRBV7-9 and TRBJ1-1, reads DTGVSQNPRHKITKRGQNVTFRCDPISEHNRLYWYRQTLGQGPEFLTYFQNEAQLEKSRLLSDRFSAERPKGSFSTLEIQRTEQGDSAMYLCASRLQGAEAFFGQGTRLTVV.

V gene TRBV28 combines with J gene TRBJ2-1, with 11 bases aligning to TRBD2. V gave up 3 bases and J gave up 6 bases; unmatched junction bases: 7. CDR3 length: 16 amino acids. CDR1 and CDR2 (germline): MDHEN, SYDVKM. The CDR3 sequence: CASSFFSGRASNEQFF. In DNA form, the CDR3 reads TGTGCCAGCAGTTTTTTTAGCGGGAGGGCCTCCAATGAGCAGTTCTTC.

Here the CDR3 DNA reads TGCGCCAGCAGCCTTACTAGCGGGAACACCGGGGAGCTGTTTTTT. Protein product: CASSLTSGNTGELFF. V usage is TRBV4-1 and J usage is TRBJ2-2; TRBD2 aligns across 8 bases. Per the germline V gene, CDR1 is MGHRA and CDR2 is YSYEKL. The CDR3 extends over 15 amino acids. V dropped 4 bases and J dropped 1; count of bases not matched to a gene: 2.

The rearrangement joins TRBV4-2 to TRBJ2-1; no clear D. V was pared by 0 bases and J by 11 bases, with 5 bases between. Looked up from germline, CDR1 is LGHNA and CDR2 is YNFKEQ. The CDR3 length is 11 residues. CDR3 protein: CASSQEFQQFF. In DNA, the CDR3 is TGTGCCAGCAGCCAAGAGTTCCAGCAGTTCTTC.

The V and J genes are TRBV5-1 and TRBJ2-3, with 11 bases fitting TRBD2. Losses at the gene ends were 4 bases for V and 3 bases for J; bases not matched to a gene: 7. Germline lookup yields CDR1 SGHRS and CDR2 YFSETQ. The CDR3 runs to 16 residues. The CDR3 DNA sequence: TGCGCCAGCAGCCAAGGACTAGCGGGTCGGACAGATACGCAGTATTTT. Its protein product is CASSQGLAGRTDTQYF.

This chain connects TRBV9 to TRBJ2-7; perhaps TRBD2 as D (5 bases). Trimming pared 0 bases from V and 6 bases from J, leaving 19 bases between. In germline, CDR1 is SGDLS, CDR2 YYNGEE. The CDR3 has 16 residues. CDR3: CASSVVPALAVGEQYF. CDR3 nucleotides: TGTGCCAGCAGCGTAGTCCCGGCGCTAGCAGTGGGCGAGCAGTACTTC.

V usage is TRBV11-3 and J usage is TRBJ2-7, with TRBD1 matching over 9 bases. V lost 5 bases, J lost 2 bases, and 10 bases stayed unmatched. Looked up from germline, CDR1 is SGHNT and CDR2 is YENEEA. The CDR3 totals 16 residues. The CDR3 coding sequence is TGTGCCAGCAGCCCCTCGGGACAGGGAATTCCCTACGAGCAGTACTTC. Protein sequence: CASSPSGQGIPYEQYF.

This clone was detected once. The genes are TRBV7-8 and TRBJ2-7; D is uncertain. The germline V gene encodes CDR1 SGHVS and CDR2 FQNEAQ. This CDR3 comprises 15 residues. Trimming removed 1 base at V and 3 bases at J, with 13 bases between. CDR3 in amino acids: CASSLGATLVYEQYF. For the CDR3, the DNA is TGTGCCAGCAGCTTAGGAGCGACGTTGGTCTACGAGCAGTACTTC.

This clone was counted only a few times. This rearrangement joins TRBV6-5 to TRBJ1-2, with D uncertain. Germline assignment: CDR1 MNHEY and CDR2 SVGAGI. There are 12 residues in the CDR3. With 1 base removed from V and 8 bases from J, the gap between germline ends came to 8 bases. The CDR3 protein is CASSYWGGGYTF. The CDR3 region has the DNA TGTGCCAGCAGTTACTGGGGTGGCGGCTACACCTTC.

V is TRBV2 and J is TRBJ2-7, with D perhaps matching TRBD1 (6 bases). Germline V gives CDR1 SNHLY, CDR2 FYNNEI. The CDR3 length is 14 residues. V lost 10 bases to trimming and J lost 1 base, with 17 bases between them. The CDR3 protein is CATEAGTPSYEQYF. The CDR3 DNA reads as TGTGCCACTGAGGCCGGGACACCTTCCTACGAGCAGTACTTC.

The J gene is TRBJ1-6, the V gene TRBV2, with a weak D call TRBD1 (6 bases). The CDR3 extends over 15 amino acids. The V gene's germline CDR1 is SNHLY and CDR2 FYNNEI. V lost 4 bases and J lost 3, with 10 bases in between. In DNA form, the CDR3 reads TGTGCCAGCAGTGCTGGACAGCGCTATAATTCACCCCTCCACTTT. Translation: CASSAGQRYNSPLHF.

The CDR3 is CASRGGQGGQTQYF. CDR3 coding DNA: TGCGCCAGCAGGGGCGGACAGGGAGGGCAGACCCAGTACTTC. The chain has TRBV5-1 and TRBJ2-5, with D tentatively TRBD1 (8 bases). Between the trimmed V and J ends, which lost 5 bases and 6 bases, there was a span of 17 bases. Germline-derived CDR1 and CDR2 are SGHRS and YFSETQ. This CDR3 is built from 14 residues.

The chain employs TRBV6-6 and TRBJ2-5; the D gene is possibly TRBD2 (6 bases). The last part of the DNA fits TRBJ2-7 better; the J call may be wrong. Germline loops: CDR1 MNHNY, CDR2 SVGAGI (reference sequence). The CDR3 has 14 residues. CDR3 loop: CASSYRAGSYEQYF. The CDR3 DNA sequence: TGTGCCAGCAGTTATCGTGCGGGGTCCTACGAGCAGTACTTC.

The CDR3 DNA is TGTGCCAGCTCCTCAGGACAGGGCACTGAAGCTTTCTTT. Translating gives CASSSGQGTEAFF. The rearrangement links TRBV18 to TRBJ1-1, with 8 nucleotides matching TRBD1. Germline V gene sequence: CDR1 KGHSH, CDR2 LQKENI. V lost 6 bases, J lost 4 bases, and 4 bases stayed unmatched. There are 13 residues in the CDR3. Complete variable domain (other parts from reference TRBV18 and TRBJ1-1): NAGVMQNPRHLVRRRGQEARLRCSPMKGHSHVYWYRQLPEEGLKFMVYLQKENIIDESGMPKERFSAEFPKEGPSILRIQQVVRGDSAAYFCASSSGQGTEAFFGQGTRLTVV.

This clone was seen more than once but under ten times. V gene TRBV19 combines with J gene TRBJ1-5, with D perhaps matching TRBD1 (5 bases). The CDR3 extends over 15 amino acids. Germline values: CDR1 LNHDA, CDR2 SQIVND (reference sequence). Trimming pared 6 bases from V and 0 bases from J, leaving 12 bases between. In DNA, the CDR3 is TGTGCCAGTAGCAGAATCCAGGGTAGCAATCAGCCCCAGCATTTT. Translated, it gives CASSRIQGSNQPQHF.

The V and J genes are TRBV5-4 and TRBJ2-7; 8 positions match TRBD2. Germline CDR1 is SGHNT and CDR2 is YYREEE (reference sequence). Trimming at V came to 4 bases and at J to 2 bases, leaving 5 bases not matched to a gene. The CDR3 runs 14 residues. The CDR3 spells CASSRTSTAYEQYF. The CDR3 DNA reads as TGTGCCAGCAGCCGGACTAGCACGGCCTACGAGCAGTACTTC.

The genes are TRBV6-1 and TRBJ2-1, with D unresolved. Trimming removed 6 bases at V and 9 bases at J, with 12 bases between. This CDR3 has 12 amino acids. Germline loops: CDR1 MNHNS, CDR2 SASEGT. The CDR3 loop is CASRTTQGEQFF. The CDR3, as DNA: TGTGCCAGCAGAACCACCCAAGGTGAGCAGTTCTTC.

V usage is TRBV7-2 and J usage is TRBJ1-4, with D perhaps matching TRBD1 (6 bases). Deletions cut 5 bases from V and 4 bases from J, with 11 bases between. Germline V gene data show CDR1 as SGHTA and CDR2 as FQGNSA. CDR3 length: 14 amino acids. The DNA of the CDR3 is TGTGCCAGCAGCCAGAGGGGGATTAATGAAAAACTGTTTTTT. It translates to CASSQRGINEKLFF.

The rearrangement uses TRBV2 and TRBJ2-3; TRBD2 agrees at 12 bases. Germline V gene sequence: CDR1 SNHLY, CDR2 FYNNEI. Unmatched junction bases numbered 3, after V lost 4 bases and J lost 1 base. The CDR3 consists of 16 residues. This CDR3 is CASSVGLAGRTDTQYF. For the CDR3, the DNA is TGTGCCAGCAGTGTTGGACTAGCGGGGCGCACAGATACGCAGTATTTT.

The rearrangement uses TRBV15 and TRBJ2-3; 10 bases map to TRBD2. CDR1 LNHNV and CDR2 YYDKDF come from the germline V gene (reference sequence). Losses at the gene ends were 0 bases for V and 1 base for J; bases not matched to a gene: 10. The CDR3 loop spans 19 amino acids. CDR3 residues: CATSRDGQRTSGRTDTQYF. The CDR3 nucleotides are TGTGCCACCAGCAGAGACGGACAGCGGACTAGCGGCCGCACAGATACGCAGTATTTT.

This chain connects TRBV30 to TRBJ2-2, with D uncertain. The CDR3 has 15 amino acids. V shed 1 base and J shed 1 base, with 10 bases lying between them. The germline gives CDR1 GTSNPN, CDR2 SVGIG (reference sequence). The CDR3 spells CAWSGLSLNTGELFF. CDR3 sequence (DNA): TGTGCCTGGAGTGGCCTGTCACTGAACACCGGGGAGCTGTTTTTT.

The chain couples TRBV28 to TRBJ1-5, with 9 bases matching TRBD1. This CDR3 region has 16 residues. Germline CDR1 and CDR2: MDHEN and SYDVKM. J was trimmed by 2 bases and V by 4 bases; bases with no gene match: 6. CDR3 sequence reads: CASSSHRGLRNQPQHF. The CDR3 bases are TGTGCCAGCAGTTCCCACAGGGGGCTTCGCAATCAGCCCCAGCATTTT. The full variable domain, in which reference TRBV28 and TRBJ1-5 provide the parts outside the CDR3, is DVKVTQSSRYLVKRTGEKVFLECVQDMDHENMFWYRQDPGLGLRLIYFSYDVKMKEKGDIPEGYSVSREKKERFSLILESASTNQTSMYLCASSSHRGLRNQPQHFGDGTRLSIL.

The chain carries TRBV5-1 and TRBJ2-6, with D possibly matching TRBD1 (5 bases). The CDR3 runs to 14 residues. Deletions cut 3 bases from V and 4 bases from J, with 8 bases between. CDR1 and CDR2 from the germline V gene are SGHRS and YFSETQ. The CDR3 sequence: CASSSGSGANVLTF. Written as DNA, the CDR3 is TGCGCCAGCAGCTCAGGGTCCGGGGCCAACGTCCTGACTTTC.

The CDR3 sequence: CASSPLETQYF. The CDR3 nucleotides read TGTGCCAGCAGCCCGTTAGAGACCCAGTACTTC. The chain couples TRBV7-9 to TRBJ2-5; D is uncertain. This CDR3 comprises 11 residues. The V end lost 5 bases, the J end lost 4 bases, and 5 bases lay between the germline ends. Germline CDR1 and CDR2: SEHNR and FQNEAQ (reference sequence).

V usage is TRBV6-5 and J usage is TRBJ1-1; 9 positions match TRBD1. Losses at the gene ends were 2 bases for V and 11 bases for J; bases not matched to a gene: 6. Germline lookup yields CDR1 MNHEY and CDR2 SVGAGI. This CDR3 is 13 amino acids long. As DNA, the CDR3 is TGTGCCAGCAGTTACGCGGACAGGGGACAGGCTTTCTTT. Its protein product is CASSYADRGQAFF.

The V and J genes are TRBV27 and TRBJ2-1; 7 nucleotides match TRBD2. The CDR3 is made up of 16 amino acids. V was clipped by 6 bases and J by 4 bases; unmatched bases: 12. Germline values: CDR1 MNHEY, CDR2 SMNVEV (reference sequence). In DNA, the CDR3 is TGTGCCAGCAGCCCGGGAGTGACGGGAGGATACAATGAGCAGTTCTTC. Its protein is CASSPGVTGGYNEQFF.

This clone has just one count. The V gene is TRBV28, the J gene TRBJ1-2; 9 bases fit TRBD1. The CDR3 spans 15 residues. CDR1 and CDR2 (germline): MDHEN, SYDVKM. V was pared by 5 bases and J by 4 bases, with 8 bases of the junction left unmatched. CDR3 residues: CASSSGQGLVYGYTF. The CDR3 DNA follows: TGTGCCAGCAGTAGCGGACAGGGGTTAGTCTATGGCTACACCTTC.

The count of this clone is one. The chain joins TRBV7-9 to TRBJ2-3; D possibly corresponds to TRBD1 (6 bases). The CDR3 runs to 15 residues. The V end lost 5 bases, the J end lost 0 bases, and 12 bases lay between the germline ends. Germline CDR1 and CDR2: SEHNR and FQNEAQ (reference sequence). CDR3 coding DNA: TGTGCCAGCAGCCCCCCCAGGGGTAGCACAGATACGCAGTATTTT. This translates into CASSPPRGSTDTQYF. Together with reference TRBV7-9 and TRBJ2-3, the CDR3 gives the full variable domain: DTGVSQNPRHKITKRGQNVTFRCDPISEHNRLYWYRQTLGQGPEFLTYFQNEAQLEKSRLLSDRFSAERPKGSFSTLEIQRTEQGDSAMYLCASSPPRGSTDTQYFGPGTRLTVL.

The chain recombines TRBV5-8 with TRBJ1-5, with D maybe TRBD1 (5 bases). The V end was cut by 5 bases, the J end by 0 bases, with 9 bases between. Germline V CDR1 and CDR2: SGHTS, YDEGEE. The CDR3 is made up of 14 amino acids. The CDR3 loop is CASSWGTSNQPQHF. CDR3 nucleotides: TGTGCCAGCAGTTGGGGGACTAGCAATCAGCCCCAGCATTTT.

The gene calls are TRBV19 and TRBJ1-3; D unclear. The V and J ends lost 3 bases and 9 bases respectively, with 15 bases between them. CDR1 LNHDA and CDR2 SQIVND come from the germline V gene (reference sequence). The CDR3 extends over 14 amino acids. The CDR3, as DNA: TGTGCCAGTAGTATCCTCCCCCCAGCGGGCACCATATATTTT. Its translation: CASSILPPAGTIYF. Complete variable domain (other parts from reference TRBV19 and TRBJ1-3): DGGITQSPKYLFRKEGQNVTLSCEQNLNHDAMYWYRQDPGQGLRLIYYSQIVNDFQKGDIAEGYSVSREKKESFPLTVTSAQKNPTAFYLCASSILPPAGTIYFGEGSWLTVV.